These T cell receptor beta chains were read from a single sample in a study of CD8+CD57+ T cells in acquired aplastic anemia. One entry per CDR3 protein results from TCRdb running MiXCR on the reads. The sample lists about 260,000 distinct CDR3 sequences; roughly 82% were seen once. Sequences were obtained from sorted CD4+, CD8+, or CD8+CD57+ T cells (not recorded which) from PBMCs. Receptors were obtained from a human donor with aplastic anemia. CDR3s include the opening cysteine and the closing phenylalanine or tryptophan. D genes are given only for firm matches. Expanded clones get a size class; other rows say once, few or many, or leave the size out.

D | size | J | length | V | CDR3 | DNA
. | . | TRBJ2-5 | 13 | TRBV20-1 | CSARDRDMKTQYF | TGCAGTGCTAGAGACAGAGACATGAAGACCCAGTACTTC
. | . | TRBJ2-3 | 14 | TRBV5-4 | CASSLEGCPDTQYF | TGTGCCAGCAGCTTGGAGGGCTGTCCCGATACGCAGTATTTT
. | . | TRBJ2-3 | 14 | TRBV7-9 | CASSFAGSPDTQDF | TGTGCCAGCAGCTTTGCAGGAAGCCCCGATACCCAGGATTTT
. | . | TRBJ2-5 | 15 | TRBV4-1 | CASSQTGTYQETQYF | TGCGCCAGCAGCCAAACCGGCACGTACCAAGAGACCCAGTACTTC
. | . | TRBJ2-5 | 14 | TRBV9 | CATRGASEHQTLYF | TGTGCCACCAGAGGAGCTAGCGAGCATCAGACCCTCTACTTC
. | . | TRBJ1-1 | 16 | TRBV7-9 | CASSPNLAGLNAKAFF | TGTGCCAGCAGCCCTAATCTAGCGGGCTTGAACGCTAAAGCTTTCTTT
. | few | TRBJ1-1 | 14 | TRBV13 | CASSLGRGNTEAFF | TGTGCCAGCAGCTTAGGACGAGGTAACACTGAAGCTTTCTTT
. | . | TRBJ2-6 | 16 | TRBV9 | CASTVGGSYGENVLTF | TGTGCCAGCACCGTAGGGGGTAGCTACGGGGAGAACGTCCTGACTTTC
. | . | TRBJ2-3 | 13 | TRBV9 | CASGDGGNITQFF | TGTGCCAGCGGGGACGGGGGCAACATTACGCAGTTTTTT
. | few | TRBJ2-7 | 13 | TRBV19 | CASSAGGVYEQYF | TGTGCCAGTAGTGCCGGGGGCGTCTACGAGCAGTACTTC
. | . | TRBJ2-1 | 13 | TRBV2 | CSSRDGGSDEQFF | TGTTCTAGCAGAGATGGGGGGAGCGATGAGCAGTTCTTC
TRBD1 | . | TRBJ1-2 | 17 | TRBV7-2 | CASSLYRDRGRDYGYTF | TGTGCCAGCAGCCTGTACCGGGACAGGGGGCGCGACTATGGCTACACCTTC
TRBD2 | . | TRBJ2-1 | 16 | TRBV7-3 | CASSLTKRGSYHAQFF | TGTGCCAGCAGCTTAACGAAGCGGGGGTCCTACCATGCGCAGTTCTTC
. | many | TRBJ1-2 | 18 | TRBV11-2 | CASSSFRVVTAGNYGYTF | TGTGCCAGCAGCTCTTTTCGGGTGGTAACGGCGGGGAACTATGGCTACACCTTC
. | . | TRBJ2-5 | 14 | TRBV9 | CASSPGSDQANQYF | TGTGCCAGCAGCCCCGGGTCAGACCAGGCGAACCAGTACTTC
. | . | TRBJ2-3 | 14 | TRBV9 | CASSVGADTHSLYF | TGTGCCAGCAGCGTAGGGGCAGATACGCATTCTTTGTATTTT
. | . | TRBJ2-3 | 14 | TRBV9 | CASSLAGRQGTKYF | TGTGCCAGCAGCTTAGCGGGACGACAGGGTACGAAGTATTTT
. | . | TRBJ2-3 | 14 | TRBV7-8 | CASSSAQRDDTQYF | TGTGCCAGCAGCTCAGCCCAGCGTGACGATACGCAGTATTTT
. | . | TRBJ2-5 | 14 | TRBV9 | CASSGGSLQGTQYF | TGTGCCAGCAGCGGAGGCAGTCTGCAAGGGACCCAGTACTTC
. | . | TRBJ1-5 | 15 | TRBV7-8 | CASSLTQGRNKPQHF | TGTGCCAGCAGCTTGACGCAAGGTCGCAATAAGCCGCAGCATTTT
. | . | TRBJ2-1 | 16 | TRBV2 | CASGDGGGNGQDYQFF | TGTGCCAGCGGCGACGGGGGCGGAAACGGTCAGGATTATCAGTTCTTC
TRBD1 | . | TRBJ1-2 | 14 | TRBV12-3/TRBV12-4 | CASINLGQIYGYTF | TGTGCCAGCATCAACTTGGGACAGATCTATGGCTACACCTTC
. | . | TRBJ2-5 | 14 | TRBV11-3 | CASSLDLTAWEQYF | TGTGCCAGCAGCTTAGATCTGACAGCCTGGGAGCAGTACTTC
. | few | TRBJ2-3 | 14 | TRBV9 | CASSVTRVHHTDNF | TGTGCCAGCAGCGTTACGAGGGTACATCACACAGATAATTTT
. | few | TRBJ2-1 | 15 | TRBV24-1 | CATSEAATGYHEQFF | TGTGCCACCAGTGAGGCCGCCACAGGGTACCATGAGCAGTTCTTC
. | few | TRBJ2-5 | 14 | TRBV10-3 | CAISEVGLGVTQYF | TGTGCCATCAGTGAGGTGGGCCTCGGGGTGACCCAGTACTTC
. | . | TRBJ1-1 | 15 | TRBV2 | CASGLDRTDTQYFFF | TGTGCCAGCGGGTTAGATCGCACAGATACGCAGTATTTTTTCTTT
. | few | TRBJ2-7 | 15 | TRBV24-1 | CATSDPGQGNYEQYF | TGTGCCACCAGTGATCCTGGGCAGGGAAACTACGAGCAGTACTTC
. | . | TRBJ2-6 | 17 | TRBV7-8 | CASSLAGGPDRHYVLTF | TGTGCCAGCAGCTTAGCGGGAGGCCCCGATAGGCACTATGTCCTGACTTTC
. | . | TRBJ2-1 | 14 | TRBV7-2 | CASSFDRDWNEQFF | TGTGCCAGCAGCTTTGATCGGGACTGGAATGAGCAGTTCTTC
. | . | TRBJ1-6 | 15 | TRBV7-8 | CASSLNMGDNSPLHF | TGTGCCAGCAGCTTAAACATGGGAGATAATTCACCCCTCCACTTT
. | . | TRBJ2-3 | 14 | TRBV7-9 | CASSLASGPEDTYF | TGTGCCAGCAGCTTAGCGTCAGGACCTGAAGATACGTATTTT
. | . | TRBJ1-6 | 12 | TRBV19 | CASWEPNSPLHF | TGTGCCAGTTGGGAGCCCAATTCACCCCTCCACTTT
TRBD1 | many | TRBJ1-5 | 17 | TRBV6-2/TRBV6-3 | CASSRLQGGAGRLPQHF | TGTGCCAGCAGTCGGCTCCAGGGGGGAGCGGGCCGACTACCCCAGCATTTT
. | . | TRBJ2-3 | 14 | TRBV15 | CASSGRLSTDTQYF | TGTGCCAGCAGTGGGCGACTCAGCACAGACACGCAGTATTTT
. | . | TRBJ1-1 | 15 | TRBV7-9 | CASSPAGTMNTEAFF | TGTGCCAGCAGCCCCGCAGGGACAATGAACACTGAAGCTTTCTTT
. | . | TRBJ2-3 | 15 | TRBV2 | CASGDGGQSTDTQDF | TGTGCCAGCGGGGACGGGGGACAGAGCACGGATACGCAGGATTTT
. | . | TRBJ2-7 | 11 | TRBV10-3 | CATTGPYEQYF | TGTGCCACCACAGGCCCCTACGAGCAGTACTTC
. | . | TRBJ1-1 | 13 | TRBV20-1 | CSARAGGGPEAFF | TGCAGTGCTAGAGCTGGGGGAGGGCCTGAAGCTTTCTTT
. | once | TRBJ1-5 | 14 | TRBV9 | CAKHRIRSNLAQDF | TGTGCCAAACATCGGATACGCAGTAATTTGGCCCAGGATTTT
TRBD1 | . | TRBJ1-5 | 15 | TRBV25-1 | CASSEGDRVGQPQHF | TGTGCCAGCAGTGAAGGGGACAGGGTAGGACAGCCCCAGCATTTT
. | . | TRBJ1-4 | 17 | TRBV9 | CAISESSDTQFFEKLFF | TGTGCCATCAGCGAATCGTCAGATACGCAATTTTTTGAAAAACTGTTTTTT
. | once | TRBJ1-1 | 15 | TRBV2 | CASSLDRTEDKEAFF | TGTGCCAGCAGCTTAGATCGGACAGAGGACAAGGAAGCTTTCTTT
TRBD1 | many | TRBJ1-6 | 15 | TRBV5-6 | CASSLGEGQRSPLHF | TGTGCCAGCAGCTTGGGGGAGGGACAGCGATCCCCCCTCCACTTT
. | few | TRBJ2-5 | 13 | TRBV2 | CASGGTVKETQYF | TGTGCCAGCGGAGGGACGGTCAAAGAGACCCAGTACTTC
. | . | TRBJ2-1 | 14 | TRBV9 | CASSVGGETNEQFF | TGTGCCAGCAGCGTAGGGGGAGAGACCAATGAGCAGTTCTTC
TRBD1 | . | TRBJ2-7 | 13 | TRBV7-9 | CASSLGQTTQQYF | TGCGCCAGCAGCTTGGGACAGACTACGCAGCAGTACTTC
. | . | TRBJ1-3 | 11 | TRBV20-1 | CSSTSGNTIYF | TGCAGTTCGACTTCAGGAAACACCATATATTTT
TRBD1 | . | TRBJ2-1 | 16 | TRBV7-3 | CASSLRQGWLRYTQFF | TGTGCCAGCAGCTTAAGACAGGGTTGGCTCCGCTACACCCAGTTCTTC
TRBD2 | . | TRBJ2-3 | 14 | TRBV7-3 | CASSSAGGRGTKYF | TGTGCCAGCAGCTCAGCGGGGGGTCGGGGTACGAAGTATTTT
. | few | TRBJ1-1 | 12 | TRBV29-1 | CSAVIGDTEAFF | TGCAGCGCCGTGATTGGGGACACTGAAGCTTTCTTT
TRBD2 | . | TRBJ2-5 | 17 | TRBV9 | CASSVVPTSGGQETQYF | TGTGCCAGCAGCGTAGTCCCGACTAGCGGGGGGCAAGAGACCCAGTACTTC
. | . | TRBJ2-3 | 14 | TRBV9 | CASSGGSDTRYFYF | TGTGCCAGCAGCGGAGGTTCCGATACGCGGTATTTTTATTTT
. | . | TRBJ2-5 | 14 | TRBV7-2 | CASSLTAFQETQYF | TGTGCCAGCAGCTTAACCGCGTTTCAAGAGACCCAGTACTTC
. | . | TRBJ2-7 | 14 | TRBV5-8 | CASSYPNIAYEQYF | TGTGCCAGCAGCTACCCCAACATAGCCTACGAGCAGTACTTC
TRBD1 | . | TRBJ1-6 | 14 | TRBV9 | CASSAEGQSTATHF | TGTGCCAGCAGCGCAGAGGGACAGAGCACAGCTACCCACTTT
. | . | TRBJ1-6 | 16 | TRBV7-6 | CASSLADSSYNSPLHF | TGTGCCAGCAGCTTAGCGGACAGCTCCTATAATTCACCCCTCCACTTT
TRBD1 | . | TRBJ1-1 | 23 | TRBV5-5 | CASSFDRGAPRNKDRARNTEAFF | TGTGCCAGCAGCTTCGACAGGGGCGCTCCTAGGAACAAGGACAGGGCGAGAAACACTGAAGCTTTCTTT